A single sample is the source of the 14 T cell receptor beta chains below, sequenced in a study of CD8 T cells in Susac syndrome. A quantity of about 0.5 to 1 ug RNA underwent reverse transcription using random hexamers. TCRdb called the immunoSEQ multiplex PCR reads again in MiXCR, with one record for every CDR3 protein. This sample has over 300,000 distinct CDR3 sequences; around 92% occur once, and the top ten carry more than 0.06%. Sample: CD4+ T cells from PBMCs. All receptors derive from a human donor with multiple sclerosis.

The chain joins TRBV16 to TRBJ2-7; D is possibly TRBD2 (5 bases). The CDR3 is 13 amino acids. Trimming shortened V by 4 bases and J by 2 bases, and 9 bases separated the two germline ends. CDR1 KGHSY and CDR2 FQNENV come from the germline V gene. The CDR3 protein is CASSPYGAYEQYF. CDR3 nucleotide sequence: TGTGCCAGCAGCCCATACGGGGCCTACGAGCAGTACTTC. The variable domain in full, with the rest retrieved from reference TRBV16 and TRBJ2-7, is GEEVAQTPKHLVRGEGQKAKLYCAPIKGHSYVFWYQQVLKNEFKFLISFQNENVFDETGMPKERFSAKCLPNSPCSLEIQATKLEDSAVYFCASSPYGAYEQYFGPGTRLTVT.

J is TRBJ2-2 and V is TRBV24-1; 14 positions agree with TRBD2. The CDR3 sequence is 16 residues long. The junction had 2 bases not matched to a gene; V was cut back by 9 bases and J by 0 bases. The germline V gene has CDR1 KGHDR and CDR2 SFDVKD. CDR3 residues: CATGLAGGSNTGELFF. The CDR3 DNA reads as TGTGCCACCGGACTAGCGGGGGGATCGAACACCGGGGAGCTGTTTTTT.

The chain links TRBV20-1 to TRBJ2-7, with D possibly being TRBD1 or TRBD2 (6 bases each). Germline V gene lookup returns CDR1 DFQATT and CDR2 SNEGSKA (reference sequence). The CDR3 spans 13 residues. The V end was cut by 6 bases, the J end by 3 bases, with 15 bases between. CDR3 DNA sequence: TGCAGTGCCACCGAGGGGGGATTCTACGAGCAGTACTTC. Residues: CSATEGGFYEQYF.

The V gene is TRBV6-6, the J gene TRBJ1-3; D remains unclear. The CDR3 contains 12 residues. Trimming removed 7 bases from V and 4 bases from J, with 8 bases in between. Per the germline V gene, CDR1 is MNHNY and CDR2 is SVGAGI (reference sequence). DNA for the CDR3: TGTGCCAGCAATTTACACGGAAACACCATATATTTT. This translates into CASNLHGNTIYF.

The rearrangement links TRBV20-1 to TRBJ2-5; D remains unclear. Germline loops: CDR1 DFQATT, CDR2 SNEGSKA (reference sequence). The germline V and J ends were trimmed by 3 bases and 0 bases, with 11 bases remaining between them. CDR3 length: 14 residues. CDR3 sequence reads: CSARGYAYQETQYF. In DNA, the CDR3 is TGCAGTGCTAGGGGGTATGCCTACCAAGAGACCCAGTACTTC.

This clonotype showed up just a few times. The CDR3 region has the DNA TGTGCCTGGAGTTCGGGAAATCAGCCCCAGCATTTT. Residues: CAWSSGNQPQHF. This chain uses TRBV30 with TRBJ1-5; the D is unclear. Germline V gives CDR1 GTSNPN, CDR2 SVGIG (reference sequence). The CDR3 extends over 12 amino acids. Deletions cut 2 bases from V and 4 bases from J, with 6 bases between.

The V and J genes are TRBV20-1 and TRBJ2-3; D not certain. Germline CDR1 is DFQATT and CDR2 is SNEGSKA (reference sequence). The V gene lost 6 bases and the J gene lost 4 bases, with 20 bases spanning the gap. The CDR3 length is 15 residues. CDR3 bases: TGCAGTGCAAAAAGGGCCGCCGGGCTTTCAGATACGCAGTATTTT. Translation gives CSAKRAAGLSDTQYF.

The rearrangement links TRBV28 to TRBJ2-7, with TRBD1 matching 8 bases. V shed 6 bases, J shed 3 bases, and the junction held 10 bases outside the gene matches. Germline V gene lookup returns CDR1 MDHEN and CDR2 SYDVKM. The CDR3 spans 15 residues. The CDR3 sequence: CASRVGTGGHYEQYF. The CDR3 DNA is TGTGCCAGCAGAGTTGGGACAGGAGGGCACTACGAGCAGTACTTC.

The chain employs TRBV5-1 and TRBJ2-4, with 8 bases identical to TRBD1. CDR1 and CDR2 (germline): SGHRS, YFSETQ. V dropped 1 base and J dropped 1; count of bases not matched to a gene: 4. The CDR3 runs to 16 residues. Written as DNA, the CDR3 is TGCGCCAGCAGCTTGCAGGGGGCTGTGGCCAAAAACATTCAGTACTTC. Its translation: CASSLQGAVAKNIQYF.

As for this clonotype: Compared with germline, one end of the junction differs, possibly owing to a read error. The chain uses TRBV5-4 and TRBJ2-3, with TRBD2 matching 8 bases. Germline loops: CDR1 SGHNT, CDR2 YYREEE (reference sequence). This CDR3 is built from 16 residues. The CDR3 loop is CTSRSRLAPSTDTQYF. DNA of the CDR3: TGTACCAGCAGATCGCGACTAGCGCCTAGCACAGATACGCAGTATTTT.

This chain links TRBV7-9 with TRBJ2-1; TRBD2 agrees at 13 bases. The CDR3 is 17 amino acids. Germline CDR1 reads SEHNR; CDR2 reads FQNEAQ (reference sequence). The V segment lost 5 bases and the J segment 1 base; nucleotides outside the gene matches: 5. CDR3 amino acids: CASSTTSGRNSYNEQFF. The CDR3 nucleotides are TGTGCCAGCAGCACGACTAGCGGGAGGAATTCCTACAATGAGCAGTTCTTC.

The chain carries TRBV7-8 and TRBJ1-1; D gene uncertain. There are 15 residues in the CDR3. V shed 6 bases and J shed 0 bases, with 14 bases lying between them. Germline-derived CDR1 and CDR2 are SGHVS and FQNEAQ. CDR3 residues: CASRPLVGLNTEAFF. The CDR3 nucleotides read TGTGCCAGCAGACCCCTGGTCGGATTGAACACTGAAGCTTTCTTT. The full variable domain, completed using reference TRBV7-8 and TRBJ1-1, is GAGVSQSPRYKVAKRGQDVALRCDPISGHVSLFWYQQALGQGPEFLTYFQNEAQLDKSGLPSDRFFAERPEGSVSTLKIQRTQQEDSAVYLCASRPLVGLNTEAFFGQGTRLTVV.

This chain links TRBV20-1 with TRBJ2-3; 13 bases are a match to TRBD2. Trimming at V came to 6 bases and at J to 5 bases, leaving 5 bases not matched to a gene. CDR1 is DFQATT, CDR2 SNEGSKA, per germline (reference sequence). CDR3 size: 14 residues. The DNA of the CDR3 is TGCAGTGCACGGACTAGCGGGAGAAAAGATACGCAGTATTTT. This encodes CSARTSGRKDTQYF.

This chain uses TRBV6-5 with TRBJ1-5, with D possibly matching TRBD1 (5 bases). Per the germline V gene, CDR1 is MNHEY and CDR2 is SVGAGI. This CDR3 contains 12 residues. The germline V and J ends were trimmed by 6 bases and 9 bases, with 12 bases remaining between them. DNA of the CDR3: TGTGCCAGCAGCAGCGGGACCTCGCCCCAGCATTTT. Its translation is CASSSGTSPQHF.